Each of the 8 T cell receptor beta chains below was sequenced from the same sample in a study of human T cells and chemical hapten exposure. TCRdb redid the calling of the RACE reads with MiXCR, one entry per CDR3 protein. This sample has 150,000 to 200,000 distinct CDR3 sequences, with 24% found just once. Regarding time point: patch test 3, about 24 weeks after DPC sensitization. Treatment in this sample: therapeutic diphenylcyclopropenone sensitization with weekly scalp DPC. The specimen comprised whole blood, sampled in connection with sensitization to the hapten diphenylcyclopropenone (DPC). These receptors came from a woman between 40 and 55 years old with alopecia areata. Some clones in this sample may be carry-over from other donors' samples.

The rearrangement links TRBV5-1 to TRBJ2-2; 7 bases match TRBD1. The CDR3 loop spans 15 amino acids. V shed 3 bases and J 7 bases; nucleotides not matched to a gene: 9. Germline loops: CDR1 SGHRS, CDR2 YFSETQ. The chain's CDR3 is CASSSTGFKVGELFF. CDR3 DNA sequence: TGCGCCAGCAGCTCGACAGGGTTCAAGGTCGGGGAGCTGTTTTTT.

This clonotype was observed a few times. The chain couples TRBV2 to TRBJ1-5; TRBD1 might be the D (5 bases). Trimming took 4 bases from V and 6 from J, leaving 10 bases between them. There are 13 residues in the CDR3. Per the germline V gene, CDR1 is SNHLY and CDR2 is FYNNEI. This chain's CDR3 is CASSAGPSQPQHF. CDR3 in DNA: TGTGCCAGCAGTGCAGGGCCCAGTCAGCCCCAGCATTTT.

The chain links TRBV3-1 to TRBJ2-7; 10 bases agree with TRBD1. The CDR3 spans 15 residues. Per the germline V gene, CDR1 is LGHDT and CDR2 is YNNKEL (reference sequence). The J segment lost 5 bases and the V segment lost 2 bases, leaving 6 bases of the junction unmatched. The CDR3 DNA is TGTGCCAGCAGCCAAACTCCGGGACAGGGGAACGAGCAGTACTTC. Its protein product is CASSQTPGQGNEQYF.

There are a few counts of this clonotype. The chain couples TRBV28 to TRBJ2-7, with D hard to call. V was pared by 3 bases and J by 0 bases, with 15 bases between. This CDR3 is built from 16 residues. Per germline, CDR1 MDHEN and CDR2 SYDVKM. The CDR3 coding sequence is TGTGCCAGCAGTTTTTCGATGGATTCCCTCTCCTACGAGCAGTACTTC. Translated, it gives CASSFSMDSLSYEQYF.

This clonotype occurred once. The chain uses TRBV5-8 and TRBJ2-7; the D gene could be TRBD1 or TRBD2 (6 bases each). The germline gives CDR1 SGHTS, CDR2 YDEGEE. Trimming removed 4 bases at V and 4 bases at J, with 18 bases between. This CDR3 is 15 amino acids long. CDR3 protein: CASSNRRGQGYEQYF. In nucleotides, the CDR3 is TGTGCCAGCAGCAACCGACGGGGGCAGGGGTACGAGCAGTACTTC.

The genes are TRBV5-8 and TRBJ2-1, with 7 positions matching TRBD1. The CDR3 is 13 residues long. Germline V lookup: CDR1 SGHTS, CDR2 YDEGEE. Germline trimming cut 8 bases from V and 10 bases from J; bases unmatched to any gene: 12. For the CDR3, the DNA is TGTGCCAGTAGGGACAGAATAACTATGGAGCAGTTCTTC. Translating it yields CASRDRITMEQFF.

This chain connects TRBV18 to TRBJ2-7; D unresolved. Germline values: CDR1 KGHSH, CDR2 LQKENI. The CDR3 extends over 14 amino acids. V shed 0 bases and J shed 6 bases, with 12 bases lying between them. The CDR3 loop reads CASSPPAGPGEQYF. CDR3 nucleotides: TGTGCCAGCTCACCACCGGCAGGCCCTGGCGAGCAGTACTTC.

V is TRBV24-1 and J is TRBJ2-1; 9 bases line up with TRBD1. V was pared by 10 bases and J by 2 bases, with 2 bases of the junction left unmatched. This CDR3 has 13 amino acids. From germline, CDR1 is KGHDR and CDR2 SFDVKD. The CDR3, as DNA: TGTGCCACAAACAGGGGGCCCTACAATGAGCAGTTCTTC. As protein: CATNRGPYNEQFF.